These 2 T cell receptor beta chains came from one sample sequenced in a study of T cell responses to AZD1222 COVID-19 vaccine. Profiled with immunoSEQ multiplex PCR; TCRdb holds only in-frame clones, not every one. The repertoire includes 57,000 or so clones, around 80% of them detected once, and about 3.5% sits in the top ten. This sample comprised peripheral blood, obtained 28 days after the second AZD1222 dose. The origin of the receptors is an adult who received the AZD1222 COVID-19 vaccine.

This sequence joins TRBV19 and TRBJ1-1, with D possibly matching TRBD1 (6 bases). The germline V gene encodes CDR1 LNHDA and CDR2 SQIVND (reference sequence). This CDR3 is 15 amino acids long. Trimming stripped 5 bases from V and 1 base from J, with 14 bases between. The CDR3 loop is CASSLPGQQNTEAFF. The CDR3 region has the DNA TGTGCCAGTAGTCTTCCCGGACAGCAGAACACTGAAGCTTTCTTT.

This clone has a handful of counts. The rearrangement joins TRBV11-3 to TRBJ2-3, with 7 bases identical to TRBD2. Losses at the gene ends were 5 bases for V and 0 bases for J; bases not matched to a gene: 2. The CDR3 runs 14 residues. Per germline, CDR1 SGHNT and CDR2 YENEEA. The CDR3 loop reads CASSPAGSTDTQYF. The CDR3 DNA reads TGTGCCAGCAGCCCAGCGGGGAGCACAGATACGCAGTATTTT. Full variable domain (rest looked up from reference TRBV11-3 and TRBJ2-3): EAGVVQSPRYKIIEKKQPVAFWCNPISGHNTLYWYLQNLGQGPELLIRYENEEAVDDSQLPKDRFSAERLKGVDSTLKIQPAELGDSAVYLCASSPAGSTDTQYFGPGTRLTVL.